This T cell receptor beta chain was observed in a study of T cell changes during pregnancy in multiple sclerosis. V gave up 5 bases and J gave up 3 bases; unmatched junction bases: 5. Looked up from germline, CDR1 is SGHVS and CDR2 is FNYEAQ. The CDR3 runs 15 residues. Sequenced by immunoSEQ multiplex PCR; TCRdb stores in-frame clones only, minus some. The table shows over 30,000 clones, with around 90% occurring only once. This specimen consisted of CD8+ T cells from peripheral blood mononuclear cells, obtained in the third trimester of pregnancy. The clonotype comes from a female donor with multiple sclerosis, enrolled in a pregnancy study. This chain joins TRBV7-6 and TRBJ2-2, with 8 bases identical to TRBD1. DNA of the CDR3: TGTGCCAGCAGCCCACTGACAGGGGACACCGGGGAGCTGTTTTTT. Translating it yields CASSPLTGDTGELFF.